These 7 T cell receptor beta chains originate from one sample sequenced in a study of a mutant IDH1 vaccine in newly diagnosed glioma. TCRdb's copy holds only in-frame clones and misses some; the assay was immunoSEQ multiplex PCR. The sample carries around 92,000 clones, under 90% recorded once. Indicated time point: baseline, week 1 (first vaccination visit). The treatment is: pre-vaccination baseline after standard-of-care therapy. Sequenced material: PBMCs, taken from a glioma patient treated with radiotherapy, temozolomide or both. These receptors all come from a woman aged 50 to 65 with glioma.

This chain uses TRBV7-8 with TRBJ2-1, with D perhaps matching TRBD1 (6 bases). Germline V gene data show CDR1 as SGHVS and CDR2 as FQNEAQ. This CDR3 comprises 12 residues. V was pared by 2 bases and J by 8 bases, with 7 bases between. The CDR3 reads CASSLQGYEQFF. The DNA for the CDR3 is TGTGCCAGCAGCTTACAGGGGTATGAGCAGTTCTTC.

The chain links TRBV19 to TRBJ2-2; D may match TRBD1 or TRBD2 (6 bases each). The CDR3 has 16 residues. Trimming cost V 5 bases and J 4 bases, with 17 bases left between them. Germline V gene sequence: CDR1 LNHDA, CDR2 SQIVND (reference sequence). This CDR3 is CASSPGVGGGTGELFF. CDR3 nucleotide sequence: TGTGCCAGTAGTCCGGGGGTGGGGGGCGGCACCGGGGAGCTGTTTTTT.

This chain connects TRBV29-1 to TRBJ2-3, with D possibly TRBD1 on 6 matching bases. The CDR3 is 14 residues long. The V and J ends lost 7 bases and 6 bases respectively, with 20 bases between them. Germline V gene sequence: CDR1 SQVTM, CDR2 ANQGSEA. CDR3: CSARGTTLGDTQYF. The CDR3 bases are TGCAGCGCCCGTGGGACAACCCTGGGGGATACGCAGTATTTT.

V usage is TRBV4-3 and J usage is TRBJ2-7; D uncertain. The germline V gene has CDR1 LGHNA and CDR2 YSLEER. CDR3 length: 15 amino acids. V was trimmed by 2 bases and J by 1 base, leaving 12 bases between them. CDR3 amino acids: CASSQTFAGSYEQYF. Here the CDR3 DNA reads TGCGCCAGCAGCCAAACTTTCGCCGGGTCCTACGAGCAGTACTTC.

This chain uses TRBV11-3 with TRBJ1-3, with a possible D match to TRBD1 (5 bases). CDR1 is SGHNT and CDR2 is YENEEA in the germline V gene. The CDR3 totals 15 residues. Trimming pared 2 bases from V and 0 bases from J, leaving 8 bases between. The CDR3 sequence: CASSLMTASGNTIYF. In nucleotides, the CDR3 is TGTGCCAGCAGCTTAATGACAGCCTCTGGAAACACCATATATTTT.

This sequence joins TRBV19 and TRBJ1-5; unclear D gene. This CDR3 has 17 residues. Germline V gives CDR1 LNHDA, CDR2 SQIVND (reference sequence). Trimming removed 3 bases from V and 0 bases from J, with 15 bases in between. The chain's CDR3 is CASSIIGQRYSNQPQHF. Written as DNA, the CDR3 is TGTGCCAGTAGTATTATAGGGCAGAGATATAGCAATCAGCCCCAGCATTTT.

The J gene is TRBJ2-7, the V gene TRBV5-1; TRBD2 matches at 11 bases. Germline CDR1 and CDR2: SGHRS and YFSETQ. Losses at the gene ends were 4 bases for V and 7 bases for J; bases not matched to a gene: 28. The CDR3 spans 21 residues. CDR3 in DNA: TGCGCCAGCAGCCCCGGCCTCCGACAGGGCCTGGGGACTAGCGGTTTGAGGGAGCAGTACTTC. This encodes CASSPGLRQGLGTSGLREQYF. Filled out from reference TRBV5-1 and TRBJ2-7, the complete variable domain reads KAGVTQTPRYLIKTRGQQVTLSCSPISGHRSVSWYQQTPGQGLQFLFEYFSETQRNKGNFPGRFSGRQFSNSRSEMNVSTLELGDSALYLCASSPGLRQGLGTSGLREQYFGPGTRLTVT.